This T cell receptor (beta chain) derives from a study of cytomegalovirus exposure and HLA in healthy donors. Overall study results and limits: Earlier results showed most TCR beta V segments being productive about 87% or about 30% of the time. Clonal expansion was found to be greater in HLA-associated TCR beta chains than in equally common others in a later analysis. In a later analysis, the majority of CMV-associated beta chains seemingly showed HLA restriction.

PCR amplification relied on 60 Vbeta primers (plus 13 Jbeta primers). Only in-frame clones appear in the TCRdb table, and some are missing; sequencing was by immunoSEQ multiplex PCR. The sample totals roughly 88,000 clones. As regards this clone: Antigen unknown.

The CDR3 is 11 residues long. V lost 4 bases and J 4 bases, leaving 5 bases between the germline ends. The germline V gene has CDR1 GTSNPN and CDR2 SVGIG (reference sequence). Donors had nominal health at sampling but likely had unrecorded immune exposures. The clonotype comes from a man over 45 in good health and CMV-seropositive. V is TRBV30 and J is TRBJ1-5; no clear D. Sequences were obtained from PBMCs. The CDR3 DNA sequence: TGTGCCTGGACCCATAATCAGCCCCAGCATTTT. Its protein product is CAWTHNQPQHF. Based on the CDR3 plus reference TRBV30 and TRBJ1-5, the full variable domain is SQTIHQWPATLVQPVGSPLSLECTVEGTSNPNLYWYRQAAGRGLQLLFYSVGIGQISSEVPQNLSASRPQDRQFILSSKKLLLSDSGFYLCAWTHNQPQHFGDGTRLSIL.